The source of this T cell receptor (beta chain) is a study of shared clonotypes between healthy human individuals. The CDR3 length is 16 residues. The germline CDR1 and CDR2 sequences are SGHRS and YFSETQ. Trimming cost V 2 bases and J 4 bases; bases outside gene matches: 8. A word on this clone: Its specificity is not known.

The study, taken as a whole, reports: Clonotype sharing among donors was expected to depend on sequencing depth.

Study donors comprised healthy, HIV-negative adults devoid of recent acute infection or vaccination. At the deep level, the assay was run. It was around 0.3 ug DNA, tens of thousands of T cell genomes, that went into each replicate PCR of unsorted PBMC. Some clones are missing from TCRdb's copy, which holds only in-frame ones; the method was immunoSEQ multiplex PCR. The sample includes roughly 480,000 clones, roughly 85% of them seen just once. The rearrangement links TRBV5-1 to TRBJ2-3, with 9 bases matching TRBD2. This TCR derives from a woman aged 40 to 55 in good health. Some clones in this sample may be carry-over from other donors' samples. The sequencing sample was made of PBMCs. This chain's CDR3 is CASSLRPAGGADTQYF. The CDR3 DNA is TGCGCCAGCAGCTTACGTCCAGCGGGAGGCGCAGATACGCAGTATTTT. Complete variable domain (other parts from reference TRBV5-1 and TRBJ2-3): KAGVTQTPRYLIKTRGQQVTLSCSPISGHRSVSWYQQTPGQGLQFLFEYFSETQRNKGNFPGRFSGRQFSNSRSEMNVSTLELGDSALYLCASSLRPAGGADTQYFGPGTRLTVL.